This T cell receptor (beta chain) was recovered during a study of T cells expressing NK-cell markers. The overall study: All TCR beta repertoires analysed originated from sorted CD3+CD56+NKG2C+, CD3+CD56+NKG2C- and CD3+CD56-NKG2C+ T cells. Of eight sequenced donors, seven were HCMV-seropositive and one HCMV-seronegative. General study findings and limits: Once again these clonotypes came out on top in the CD3+CD56-NKG2C+ fraction of a few donors.

Points on this clonotype: Its antigen remains unknown.

As the method of synthesis, 5'RACE template switching with UMIs yielded TCR beta cDNA. TCRdb reprocessed the 5' RACE reads and stores each CDR3 protein as one record, lacking DNA. The table lists 150,000 or so distinct CDR3 sequences. This CDR3 has 16 residues. Germline V lookup: CDR1 SSHAT, CDR2 FNYEAQ (reference sequence). V is TRBV7-7 and J is TRBJ2-1; TCRdb designates TRBD2, a call that cannot be tested without DNA. The sequencing input was blood T cells: a sorted CD56 or NKG2C T cell subset, CD4+ or CD8+ T cells, or bulk PBMC T cells (not recorded which). This TCR was recovered from a woman in her forties or fifties in good health. This chain's CDR3 is CASSLRTSFSYNEQFF.